The 21 T cell receptor beta chains given below trace back to one sample, sequenced in a study of early T cells in non-severe SARS-CoV-2 infection. TCRdb recomputed calls from the 5' RACE reads with MiXCR, one row per CDR3 protein. The sample lists about 27,000 distinct CDR3 sequences; about 5% were seen once. Sequencing was done on a sample of whole blood. These receptor sequences come from an adult who was a healthcare worker with PCR-confirmed SARS-CoV-2 infection or an uninfected control (not recorded which).

The genes are TRBV28 and TRBJ2-7, with D possibly TRBD2 on 6 matching bases. Trimming took 8 bases from V and 2 from J, leaving 19 bases between them. Germline assignment: CDR1 MDHEN and CDR2 SYDVKM. The CDR3 covers 15 residues. The CDR3 here is CASPPREAITYEQYF. Here the CDR3 DNA reads TGTGCCAGCCCTCCGAGGGAGGCGATAACCTACGAGCAGTACTTC.

In this sample, this clonotype turned up many times. The chain couples TRBV5-6 to TRBJ1-5; 9 bases agree with TRBD1. V trimming: 4 bases; J trimming: 0 bases; junction bases outside the gene matches: 5. This CDR3 has 16 amino acids. From germline, CDR1 is SGHDT and CDR2 YYEEEE. DNA of the CDR3: TGTGCCAGCAGCCCTAACAGGGGGCTTAGCAATCAGCCCCAGCATTTT. This sequence encodes CASSPNRGLSNQPQHF.

This clonotype has at least ten counts. The chain couples TRBV10-3 to TRBJ1-1, with D tentatively TRBD1 (6 bases). Trimming left V 6 bases short and J 4 bases short, with 15 bases between. Germline assignment: CDR1 ENHRY and CDR2 SYGVKD. The CDR3 totals 14 residues. The CDR3 protein is CAISKGGRGTEAFF. CDR3 DNA sequence: TGTGCCATCAGCAAAGGGGGAAGGGGCACTGAAGCTTTCTTT.

This sequence joins TRBV10-1 and TRBJ2-2, with D possibly matching TRBD1 (7 bases). Germline V lookup: CDR1 WNHNN, CDR2 SYGVQD (reference sequence). V was shortened by 8 bases and J by 5 bases, with 15 bases between the two germline ends. The CDR3 is 14 residues long. The DNA for the CDR3 is TGCGCCAGCGCAAGACAGGGAGGAACCGGGGAGCTGTTTTTT. Encoded protein: CASARQGGTGELFF.

There are many counts of this clonotype. The chain has TRBV5-1 and TRBJ1-2; 9 bases are a match to TRBD1. Germline trimming cut 0 bases from V and 10 bases from J; bases unmatched to any gene: 10. The germline V gene encodes CDR1 SGHRS and CDR2 YFSETQ. The CDR3 consists of 15 residues. CDR3 nucleotide sequence: TGCGCCAGCAGCTTGGAGACTACAGGGGGCAAAGCCTACACCTTC. This encodes CASSLETTGGKAYTF.

This clonotype was counted only a few times. The CDR3 region is CASSFTSRRDEQFF. DNA for the CDR3: TGTGCCAGCAGCTTCACTAGCAGAAGGGATGAGCAGTTCTTC. The rearrangement uses TRBV11-2 and TRBJ2-1; maybe TRBD2 (6 bases). The CDR3 extends over 14 amino acids. Per germline, CDR1 SGHAT and CDR2 FQNNGV. Trimming removed 3 bases at V and 8 bases at J, with 14 bases between.

This CDR3 is CSAFRPGLAGGGTDTQYF. As DNA, the CDR3 is TGCAGTGCTTTCCGACCTGGACTAGCGGGAGGGGGCACAGATACGCAGTATTTT. The chain links TRBV20-1 to TRBJ2-3; 15 nucleotides align to TRBD2. Germline V CDR1 and CDR2: DFQATT, SNEGSKA (reference sequence). J was trimmed by 1 base and V by 5 bases; bases with no gene match: 10. The CDR3 loop spans 18 amino acids.

This clonotype was seen ten or more times. The chain couples TRBV20-1 to TRBJ1-2; D call uncertain. CDR3 size: 14 residues. From germline, CDR1 is DFQATT and CDR2 SNEGSKA (reference sequence). V was pared by 0 bases and J by 6 bases, with 14 bases between. Here the CDR3 DNA reads TGCAGTGCTAGAGACCCACTTCCGGACCATGGCTACACCTTC. It yields the protein CSARDPLPDHGYTF.

This clonotype was counted many times. J is TRBJ2-2 and V is TRBV7-9; a possible D gene is TRBD1 (6 bases). Germline V CDR1 and CDR2: SEHNR, FQNEAQ (reference sequence). Deletions cut 7 bases from V and 7 bases from J, with 28 bases between. This CDR3 is 18 amino acids long. This chain's CDR3 is CASTTTHRDTPHSGELFF. The CDR3 DNA sequence: TGTGCCAGCACTACAACCCATCGGGACACCCCTCACAGCGGGGAGCTGTTTTTT.

This rearrangement joins TRBV11-2 to TRBJ1-1; D uncertain. V was trimmed by 1 base and J by 3 bases, leaving 12 bases between them. CDR1 is SGHAT and CDR2 is FQNNGV in the germline V gene. The CDR3 covers 15 residues. CDR3 sequence (DNA): TGTGCCAGCAGCTTAGTTGTAGGAGGGTACACTGAAGCTTTCTTT. Translated: CASSLVVGGYTEAFF.

The rearrangement uses TRBV28 and TRBJ2-7; D gene unclear. V lost 4 bases, J lost 3 bases, and 16 bases lay in between. This CDR3 is 15 amino acids long. Germline V gene data show CDR1 as MDHEN and CDR2 as SYDVKM. CDR3 in amino acids: CASSSTAVVVYEQYF. The CDR3 coding sequence is TGTGCCAGCAGTTCGACGGCTGTGGTAGTCTACGAGCAGTACTTC.

This clonotype was seen repeatedly, ten times or more. J is TRBJ2-7 and V is TRBV10-2; D ambiguous. CDR1 and CDR2 from the germline V gene are WSHSY and SAAADI. The CDR3 spans 14 residues. V was shortened by 8 bases and J by 0 bases, with 14 bases between the two germline ends. CDR3 sequence (DNA): TGCGCCAGCCGCGAGTGGGATAGCTCCTACGAGCAGTACTTC. Translating gives CASREWDSSYEQYF.

In this sample, this clonotype turned up a few times. V is TRBV6-6 and J is TRBJ1-1, with D uncertain. Trimming cost V 1 base and J 4 bases, with 10 bases left between them. The CDR3 extends over 14 amino acids. Per the germline V gene, CDR1 is MNHNY and CDR2 is SVGAGI (reference sequence). The chain's CDR3 is CASSYLGPLTEAFF. CDR3 DNA sequence: TGTGCCAGCAGTTACTTAGGACCCCTCACTGAAGCTTTCTTT.

V usage is TRBV11-2 and J usage is TRBJ1-2; 10 bases fit TRBD1. V dropped 1 base and J dropped 8; count of bases not matched to a gene: 7. This CDR3 contains 15 residues. Germline V gene sequence: CDR1 SGHAT, CDR2 FQNNGV. CDR3 bases: TGTGCCAGCAGCTTAGCAAGACAGGGGGCGAGCGGCTACACCTTC. Its translation: CASSLARQGASGYTF.

In its sample, this clonotype was seen many times. V usage is TRBV30 and J usage is TRBJ2-3; D unclear. V was shortened by 2 bases and J by 11 bases, with 14 bases between the two germline ends. Germline assignment: CDR1 GTSNPN and CDR2 SVGIG (reference sequence). CDR3 length: 12 residues. CDR3 loop: CAWSLSSPLQYF. In DNA form, the CDR3 reads TGTGCCTGGAGTCTCTCCTCCCCGTTGCAGTATTTT.

The gene calls are TRBV11-3 and TRBJ2-1; 7 bases match TRBD2. Germline CDR1 is SGHNT and CDR2 is YENEEA. This CDR3 contains 14 residues. The V and J ends lost 1 base and 7 bases, in that order; junction bases with no gene match: 4. CDR3 sequence: CASSLGTSINEQFF. The CDR3 DNA sequence: TGTGCCAGCAGCTTAGGGACTAGTATTAATGAGCAGTTCTTC.

This clonotype was counted at least ten times. The chain uses TRBV20-1 and TRBJ1-1, with D maybe TRBD1 (5 bases). V lost 6 bases to trimming and J lost 1 base, with 9 bases between them. The CDR3 sequence is 12 residues long. CDR1 DFQATT and CDR2 SNEGSKA come from the germline V gene (reference sequence). Written as DNA, the CDR3 is TGCAGTGCCAGGGACCGGAACACTGAAGCTTTCTTT. Translation: CSARDRNTEAFF.

This clonotype was counted between two and nine times. The genes are TRBV27 and TRBJ2-1; TRBD2 aligns across 14 bases. Unmatched junction bases numbered 6, after V lost 1 base and J lost 4 bases. This CDR3 spans 18 amino acids. Germline CDR1 MNHEY, CDR2 SMNVEV (reference sequence). CDR3 sequence reads: CASSLFTGTSGRYNEQFF. DNA for the CDR3: TGTGCCAGCAGTTTATTCACCGGGACTAGCGGGAGATACAATGAGCAGTTCTTC.

This clonotype has more than one count but fewer than ten. In DNA, the CDR3 is TGTGCCAGCAGTTTAGCGCTGAGGGCGAGGAGTGAAAAACTGTTTTTT. It yields the protein CASSLALRARSEKLFF. The rearrangement uses TRBV12-3 or TRBV12-4 and TRBJ1-4; no reliable D call. This CDR3 has 16 residues. The V and J ends lost 0 bases and 7 bases respectively, with 15 bases between them.

Only a few counts were recorded for this clonotype. V and J are TRBV10-1 and TRBJ2-4, with D maybe TRBD2 (5 bases). Trimming took off 3 bases at V and 1 base at J, with 10 bases between the two ends. Germline values: CDR1 WNHNN, CDR2 SYGVQD (reference sequence). The CDR3 has 15 amino acids. The CDR3 DNA follows: TGCGCCAGCAGTGATGAGGGTTACGCCAAAAACATTCAGTACTTC. Its protein is CASSDEGYAKNIQYF.

The V and J genes are TRBV20-1 and TRBJ1-3; D not certain. CDR1 is DFQATT, CDR2 SNEGSKA, per germline (reference sequence). This CDR3 spans 15 amino acids. V gave up 0 bases and J gave up 0 bases, with 9 bases separating them. CDR3 bases: TGCAGTGCTAGAGAGCGGCACTCCTCTGGAAACACCATATATTTT. This translates into CSARERHSSGNTIYF.